Reported below is one TCR beta chain. Its antigen target is currently unknown. No base qualities exist here, and no much larger clone lies one base off it. The CDR3 runs 16 residues from the cysteine to the phenylalanine. Just the 48-base CDR3 DNA is kept, in frame starting at base 1. At the junction V is shortened by 4 bases and J by 5 bases, with 17 bases in between. From the germline V gene, CDR1 is SGHNT and CDR2 is YENEEA. This specimen belongs to a study of shared clonotypes between healthy human individuals (dated by TCRdb to about 2020). Turning to the overall study: Two women and three men aged 18 to 49 years were included in the cohort. Per donor, three plates each were used for CD4 naive and CD4 memory, two for CD8 naive, and one for CD8 memory. The study deeply sequenced blood TCR repertoires of about five healthy adults to estimate repertoire size and the extent of clonotype sharing between individuals. Different laboratories and diverse techniques were used to prepare libraries and sequence TCR repertoires, to increase sequencing depth and limit assay-specific biases. Between about 0.85 and 10 billion PBMCs per donor were obtained by leukapheresis.

The paper as a whole reports these results and caveats: Pairwise subsampling indicated that sequencing depth was expected to affect the degree of clonotype sharing among donors. When a handful of donors were compared, the shared fraction of clonotypes was roughly 5% for naive CD4, approximately 3.5% for naive CD8, roughly 2.3% for memory CD4, and less than 0.45% for memory CD8. Because the study included a small number of donors, the genetic and exposure-history diversity represented was limited. Naive subsets generally had larger estimated clonotype richness than memory subsets. Compared with non-shared clonotypes, the clonotypes found in all four sorted-subset donors had higher generation probabilities. Even with the large sequencing depth, rarefaction of the sorted-subset datasets indicated that sequencing was incomplete. Only blood was sampled, and tissue TCR repertoires likely differ from those in blood.

Using the deep immunoSEQ assay, multiplex PCR amplified TCR CDR3 regions from genomic DNA. For each cell subset, the extracted genomic DNA was distributed evenly across all wells of several immunoSEQ 96-well plates, and each plate served as one replicate. Each replicate PCR for sorted subsets received 150 to 250 ng genomic DNA, equal to around 32,000 T cell genomes. The purified libraries were quantified using a Qubit 3.0 fluorometer, sized with a Bioanalyzer 2100, and then quantified again using the KAPA Library Quantification kit. A separate single-read 150-cycle Illumina NextSeq 550 flow cell was used to sequence each immunoSEQ 96-well plate. In the source study's methods: Because the immunoSEQ output held only junctional sequences and lacked quality scores, the filtering could not match the filtering applied to full-length reads. To assign V/J genes and CDR3, sequences were annotated using PyIR, a Python wrapper for IgBLAST v1.9, with IMGT germline references. Any read was removed if the V/J assignment was weak (E-value above 1e-6), the CDR3 was missing, or the read contained stop codons, out-of-frame junctions, or ambiguous translated residues. V3J clonotypes were defined as sequences sharing an identical inferred V gene, J gene, and CDR3 amino acid sequence. Percentage overlap between repertoires was calculated by dividing the number of shared unique clonotypes by the size of the smaller repertoire. Three approaches were used to assess repertoire richness: RTK rarefaction, the Chao1 estimator, and Recon v2.1 estimates of unobserved clonotypes. OLGA was used to compute generation probabilities for all TCRbeta clonotypes that the gDNA method yielded from a handful of donors. As stored in TCRdb, this immuneACCESS dataset retains in-frame rearrangements with V and J assigned. A fraction of the clones does not appear; measured against another copy, unresolved V genes explain less than half of the discrepancy, and the remainder lacks a known reason. That table supplies the V and J calls and clone size; D and trimming were determined from the DNA. The sample profile shows 2 million to 2.5 million clones; approximately 93% of them were found once. 0.3% to 0.4% of the sample belongs to the ten largest clones.

The donors were healthy, HIV-negative adults who had no recently reported acute infections or vaccinations. All donors were Caucasian adults living in Nashville, Tennessee, USA. CD4+ T cells were enriched through magnetic negative selection, after which naive cells were positively selected on CD45RA and the remaining negative fraction served as the memory subset. After blood collection by leukapheresis, PBMCs were isolated using Ficoll-Histopaque density gradient centrifugation and then cryopreserved in the vapor phase of liquid nitrogen. Purity and quantity of every magnetically sorted T cell population were checked by analytical flow cytometry. Genomic DNA was isolated from each sorted fraction and quantified by UV absorbance on a Nanodrop 2000c.

The receptor was derived from a man younger than 35 in good health. Some clones in this sample may be carry-over from other donors' samples. Sequencing was performed on naive CD4+ T cells from PBMCs. Sample cell subset or site, as interpreted from the label and publication: CD45RA+ positively selected. This receptor chain uses TRBV11-3 and TRBJ2-2, with the D gene possibly TRBD1 or TRBD2, each one fitting 5 bases. This receptor carries the CDR3 CASSSGAGRLTGELFF. The DNA sequence is given as TGTGCCAGCAGCTCCGGGGCGGGTCGGCTAACCGGGGAGCTGTTTTTT.